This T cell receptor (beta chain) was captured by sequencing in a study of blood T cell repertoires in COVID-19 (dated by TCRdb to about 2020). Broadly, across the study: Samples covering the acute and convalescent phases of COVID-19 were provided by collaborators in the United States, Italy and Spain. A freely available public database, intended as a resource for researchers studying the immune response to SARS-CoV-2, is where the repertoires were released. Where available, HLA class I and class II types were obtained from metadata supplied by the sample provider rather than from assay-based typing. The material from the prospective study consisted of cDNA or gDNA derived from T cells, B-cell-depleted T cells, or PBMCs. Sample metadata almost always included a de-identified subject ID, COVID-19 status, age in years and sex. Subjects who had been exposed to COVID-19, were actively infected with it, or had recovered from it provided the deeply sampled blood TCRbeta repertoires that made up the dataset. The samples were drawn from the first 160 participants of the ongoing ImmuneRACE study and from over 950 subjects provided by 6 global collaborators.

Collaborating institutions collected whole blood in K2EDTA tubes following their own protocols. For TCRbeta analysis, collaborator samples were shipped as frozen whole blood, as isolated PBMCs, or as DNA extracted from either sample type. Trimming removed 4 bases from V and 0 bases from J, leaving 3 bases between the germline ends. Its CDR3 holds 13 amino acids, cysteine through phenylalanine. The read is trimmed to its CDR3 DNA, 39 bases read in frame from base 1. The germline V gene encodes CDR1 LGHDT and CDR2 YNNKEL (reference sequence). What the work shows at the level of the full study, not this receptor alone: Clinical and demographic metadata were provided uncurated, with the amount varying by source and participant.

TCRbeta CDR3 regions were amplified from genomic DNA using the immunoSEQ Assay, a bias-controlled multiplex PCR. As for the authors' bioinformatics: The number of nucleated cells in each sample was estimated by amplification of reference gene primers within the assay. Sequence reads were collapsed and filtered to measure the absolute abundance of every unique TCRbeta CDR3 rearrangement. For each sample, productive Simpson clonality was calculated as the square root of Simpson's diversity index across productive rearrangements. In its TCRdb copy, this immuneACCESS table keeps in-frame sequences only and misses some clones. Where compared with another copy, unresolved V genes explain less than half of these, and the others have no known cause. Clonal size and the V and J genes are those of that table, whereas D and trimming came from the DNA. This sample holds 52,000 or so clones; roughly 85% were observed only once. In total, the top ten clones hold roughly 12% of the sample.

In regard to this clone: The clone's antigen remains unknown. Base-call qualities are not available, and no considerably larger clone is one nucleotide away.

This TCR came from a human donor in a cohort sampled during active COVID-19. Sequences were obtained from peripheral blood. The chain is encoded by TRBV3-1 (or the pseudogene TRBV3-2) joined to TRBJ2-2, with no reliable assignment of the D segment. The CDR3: CASSLTNTGELFF. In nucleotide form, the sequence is TGTGCCAGCAGCCTCACGAACACCGGGGAGCTGTTTTTT.